The rows below give T cell receptor beta chains drawn from one sample of a study of blood T cell repertoires in COVID-19. The method was immunoSEQ multiplex PCR; TCRdb's version includes in-frame clones alone and lacks a portion of them. The data contain approximately 190,000 clones, over 75% of them singletons. Sequenced: peripheral blood. These receptors were obtained from a woman aged 40 to 50 who had recovered from COVID-19. CDR3s include the opening cysteine and the closing phenylalanine or tryptophan. The order of the fields is clone size, V gene, D gene, J gene, CDR3 protein, CDR3 DNA. The D gene is left open where the match is weak. The size of a clone is reported for some rows only, either as once, few or many, or as a class for expanded clones.

once,TRBV30,.,TRBJ2-7,CACDLGPSEQYF,TGTGCCTGCGATCTGGGGCCTTCCGAGCAGTACTTC
.,TRBV6-1,.,TRBJ1-6,CASSETRGNSPLHF,TGTGCCAGCAGTGAGACCCGAGGGAATTCACCCCTCCACTTT
.,TRBV12-5,TRBD2,TRBJ2-1,CASGLVTSDEQFF,TGTGCTAGTGGTTTGGTGACTAGCGATGAGCAGTTCTTC
.,TRBV14,.,TRBJ2-1,CASSSGGEQFF,TGTGCCAGCAGCTCTGGAGGGGAGCAGTTCTTC
.,TRBV6-5,.,TRBJ2-3,CASRNLAQITDTQYF,TGTGCCAGCAGAAATCTAGCGCAGATCACAGATACGCAGTATTTT
.,TRBV28,TRBD2,TRBJ2-1,CASSSRVAGGRQFF,TGTGCCAGCAGTTCCCGAGTAGCGGGAGGGCGGCAGTTCTTC
.,TRBV6-1,.,TRBJ1-5,CASSETRGRGNQPQHF,TGTGCCAGCAGTGAAACACGAGGGAGAGGCAATCAGCCCCAGCATTTT
.,TRBV19,.,TRBJ1-5,CASRKAYRARSPQHF,TGTGCCAGTAGAAAGGCGTACAGGGCTCGATCGCCCCAGCATTTT
.,TRBV7-9,.,TRBJ1-4,CASSAHQATNEKLFF,TGTGCCAGCAGCGCACACCAGGCAACTAATGAAAAACTGTTTTTT
once,TRBV3-1/TRBV3-2,TRBD2,TRBJ2-1,CASSQEGLAGVGHEQFF,TGTGCCAGCAGCCAAGAGGGACTAGCGGGAGTTGGGCATGAGCAGTTCTTC
.,TRBV11-2,.,TRBJ2-1,CASSRNRVHEQFF,TGTGCCAGCAGCCGGAACAGGGTTCATGAGCAGTTCTTC
.,TRBV5-1,TRBD1,TRBJ2-2,CASSTGTGGFSGELFF,TGCGCCAGCAGCACAGGGACAGGGGGTTTTTCCGGGGAGCTGTTTTTT
.,TRBV5-4,TRBD1,TRBJ2-7,CASSLDRGPNEQYF,TGTGCCAGCAGCCTGGACAGGGGGCCGAACGAGCAGTACTTC
.,TRBV2,.,TRBJ2-3,CATSPLEADTQYF,TGTGCCACCTCCCCGCTGGAGGCAGATACGCAGTATTTT
.,TRBV5-1,.,TRBJ2-7,CASSFQTGMVYEQYF,TGCGCCAGCAGCTTCCAAACAGGGATGGTCTACGAGCAGTACTTC
.,TRBV5-5,TRBD2,TRBJ2-5,CASSLDQREGRETQYF,TGTGCCAGCAGCTTGGACCAGCGGGAGGGCCGAGAGACCCAGTACTTC
.,TRBV2,TRBD2,TRBJ2-5,CASSGLAGGETQYF,TGTGCCAGCAGTGGACTAGCGGGGGGGGAGACCCAGTACTTC
.,TRBV29-1,.,TRBJ1-3,CSVRPGLNSGNTIYF,TGCAGCGTCAGACCGGGACTGAACTCTGGAAACACCATATATTTT
.,TRBV9,TRBD1,TRBJ1-1,CASSVGQGFGTEAFF,TGTGCCAGCAGCGTAGGACAGGGGTTTGGCACTGAAGCTTTCTTT
.,TRBV10-3,.,TRBJ2-4,CAISEQGRQNIQYF,TGTGCCATCAGTGAACAGGGGAGGCAGAACATTCAGTACTTC
.,TRBV11-3,TRBD2,TRBJ2-1,CASSLETSGAYNEQFF,TGTGCCAGCAGCTTAGAGACTAGCGGGGCCTACAATGAGCAGTTCTTC
.,TRBV2,TRBD2,TRBJ2-7,CASINVPGGDYEQYF,TGTGCCAGCATTAACGTTCCGGGAGGTGACTACGAGCAGTACTTC
few,TRBV7-2,.,TRBJ1-5,CASSLQGGGNQPQHF,TGTGCCAGCAGCTTACAGGGCGGAGGCAATCAGCCCCAGCATTTT
.,TRBV7-9,.,TRBJ1-2,CASSLALGGMLGYTF,TGTGCCAGCAGCTTAGCGCTCGGGGGGATGCTTGGCTACACCTTC
.,TRBV6-4,TRBD1,TRBJ1-5,CASGAGQRSLYSNQPQHF,TGTGCCAGCGGGGCGGGACAGAGATCATTGTATAGCAATCAGCCCCAGCATTTT
.,TRBV7-3,TRBD2,TRBJ2-2,CASSPTSGDHGELFF,TGTGCCAGCAGCCCAACTAGCGGGGACCACGGGGAGCTGTTTTTT
.,TRBV19,.,TRBJ2-2,CASRPLGLRENTGELFF,TGTGCCAGTAGGCCCCTGGGTTTGCGGGAAAACACCGGGGAGCTGTTTTTT
.,TRBV2,.,TRBJ2-5,CASSEVAKQETQYF,TGTGCCAGCAGTGAGGTAGCGAAACAAGAGACCCAGTACTTC